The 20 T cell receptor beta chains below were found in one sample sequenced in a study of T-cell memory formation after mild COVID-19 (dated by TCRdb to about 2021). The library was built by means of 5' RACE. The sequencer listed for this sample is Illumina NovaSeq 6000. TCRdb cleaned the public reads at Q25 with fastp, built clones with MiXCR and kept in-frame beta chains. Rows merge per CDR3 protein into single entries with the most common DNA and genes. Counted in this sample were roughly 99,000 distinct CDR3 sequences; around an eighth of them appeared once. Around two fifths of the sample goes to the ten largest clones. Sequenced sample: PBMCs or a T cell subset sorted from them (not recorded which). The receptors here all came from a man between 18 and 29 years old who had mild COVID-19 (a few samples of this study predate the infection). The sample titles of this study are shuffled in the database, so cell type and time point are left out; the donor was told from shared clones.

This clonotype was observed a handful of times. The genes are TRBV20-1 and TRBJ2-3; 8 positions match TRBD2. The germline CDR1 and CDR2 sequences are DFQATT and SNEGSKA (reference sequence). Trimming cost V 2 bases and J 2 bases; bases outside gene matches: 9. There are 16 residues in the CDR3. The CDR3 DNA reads TGCAGTGCTAGATTAAGGAGCGGGGGCTACACAGATACGCAGTATTTT. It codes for CSARLRSGGYTDTQYF.

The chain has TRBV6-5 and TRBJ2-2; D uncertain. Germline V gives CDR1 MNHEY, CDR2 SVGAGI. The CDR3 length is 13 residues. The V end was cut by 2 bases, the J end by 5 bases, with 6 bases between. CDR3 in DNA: TGTGCCAGCAGTTACAGCCGTACCGGGGAGCTGTTTTTT. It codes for CASSYSRTGELFF.

CDR3 sequence reads: CATSRVGVRTEAFF. The CDR3 bases are TGTGCCACCAGCAGAGTGGGGGTCCGGACTGAAGCTTTCTTT. This chain connects TRBV15 to TRBJ1-1; TRBD1 might be the D (5 bases). Trimming removed 1 base at V and 5 bases at J, with 11 bases between. Germline V lookup: CDR1 LNHNV, CDR2 YYDKDF (reference sequence). This CDR3 spans 14 amino acids.

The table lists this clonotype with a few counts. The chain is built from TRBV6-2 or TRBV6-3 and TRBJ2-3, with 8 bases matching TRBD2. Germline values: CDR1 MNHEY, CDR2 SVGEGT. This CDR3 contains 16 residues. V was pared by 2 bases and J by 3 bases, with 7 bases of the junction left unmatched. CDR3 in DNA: TGTGCCAGCAGTTACACGACTAGCGAGTTGACAGATACGCAGTATTTT. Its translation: CASSYTTSELTDTQYF.

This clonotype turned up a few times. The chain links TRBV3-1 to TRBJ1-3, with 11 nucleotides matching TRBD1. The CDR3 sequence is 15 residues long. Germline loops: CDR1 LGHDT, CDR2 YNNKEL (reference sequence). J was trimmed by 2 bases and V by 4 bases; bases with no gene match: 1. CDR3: CASSPDRGPGNTIYF. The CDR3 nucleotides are TGTGCCAGCAGCCCGGACAGGGGGCCTGGAAACACCATATATTTT.

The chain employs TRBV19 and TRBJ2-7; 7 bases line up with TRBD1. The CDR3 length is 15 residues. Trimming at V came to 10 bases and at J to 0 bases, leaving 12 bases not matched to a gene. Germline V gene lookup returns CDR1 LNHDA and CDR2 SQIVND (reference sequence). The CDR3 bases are TGTGCCACCACGAGGGACAGTAGCAGCTCCTACGAGCAGTACTTC. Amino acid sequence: CATTRDSSSSYEQYF.

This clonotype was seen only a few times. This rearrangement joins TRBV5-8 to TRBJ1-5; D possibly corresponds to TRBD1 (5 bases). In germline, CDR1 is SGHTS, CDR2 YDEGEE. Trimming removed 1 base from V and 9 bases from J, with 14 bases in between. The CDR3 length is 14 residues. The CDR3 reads CASSLYEGRWPQHF. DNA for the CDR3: TGTGCCAGCAGCTTGTACGAGGGGCGGTGGCCCCAGCATTTT.

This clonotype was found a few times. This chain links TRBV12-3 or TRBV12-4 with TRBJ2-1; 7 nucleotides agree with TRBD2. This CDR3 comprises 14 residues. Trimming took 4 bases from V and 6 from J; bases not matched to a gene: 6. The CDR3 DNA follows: TGTGCCAGCAGTTCCGATGAGCGGGGCAATGAGCAGTTCTTC. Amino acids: CASSSDERGNEQFF.

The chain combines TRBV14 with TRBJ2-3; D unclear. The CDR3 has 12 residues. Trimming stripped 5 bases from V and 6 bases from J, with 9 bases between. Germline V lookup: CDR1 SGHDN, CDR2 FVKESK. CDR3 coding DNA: TGTGCCAGCAGCTCCCGGTGGGATACGCAGTATTTT. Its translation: CASSSRWDTQYF.

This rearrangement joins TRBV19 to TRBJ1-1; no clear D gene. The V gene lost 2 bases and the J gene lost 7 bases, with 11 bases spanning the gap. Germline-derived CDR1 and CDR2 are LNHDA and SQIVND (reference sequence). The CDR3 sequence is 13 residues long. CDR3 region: CASSITDGNEAFF. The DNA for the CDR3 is TGTGCCAGTAGTATAACGGATGGCAATGAAGCTTTCTTT.

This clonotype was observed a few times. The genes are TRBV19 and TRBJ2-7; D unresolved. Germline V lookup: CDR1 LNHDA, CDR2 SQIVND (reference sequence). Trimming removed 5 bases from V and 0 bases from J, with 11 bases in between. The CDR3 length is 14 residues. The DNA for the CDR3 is TGTGCCAGTAGTTCAGCTCTAAGCTCCTACGAGCAGTACTTC. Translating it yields CASSSALSSYEQYF.

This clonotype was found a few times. CDR3 sequence (DNA): TGCGCCAGCAGCTTCCTTACTGCGGGACTAGCGGGGACCTTCCAAGAGACCCAGTACTTC. Protein sequence: CASSFLTAGLAGTFQETQYF. The chain recombines TRBV5-1 with TRBJ2-5; 13 bases fit TRBD2. Germline V gene lookup returns CDR1 SGHRS and CDR2 YFSETQ. Germline trimming cut 2 bases from V and 1 base from J; bases unmatched to any gene: 14. The CDR3 covers 20 residues.

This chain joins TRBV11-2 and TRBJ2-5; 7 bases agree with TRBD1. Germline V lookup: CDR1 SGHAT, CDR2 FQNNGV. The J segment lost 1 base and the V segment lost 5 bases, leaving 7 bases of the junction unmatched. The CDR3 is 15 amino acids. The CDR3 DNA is TGTGCCAGCAGCGGGTCGACAGGGCGCCAAGAGACCCAGTACTTC. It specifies CASSGSTGRQETQYF.

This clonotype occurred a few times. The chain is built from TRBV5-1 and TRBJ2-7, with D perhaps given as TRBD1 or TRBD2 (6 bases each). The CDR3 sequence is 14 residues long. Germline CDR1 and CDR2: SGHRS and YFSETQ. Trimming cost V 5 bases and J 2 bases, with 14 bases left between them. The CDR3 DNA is TGCGCCAGCAGACAGGTGGGGGGCACCTACGAGCAGTACTTC. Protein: CASRQVGGTYEQYF.

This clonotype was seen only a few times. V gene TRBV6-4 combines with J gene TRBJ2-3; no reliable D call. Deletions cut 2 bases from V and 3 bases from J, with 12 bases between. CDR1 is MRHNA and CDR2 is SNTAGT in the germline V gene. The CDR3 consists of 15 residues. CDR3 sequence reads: CASSDGETGTDTQYF. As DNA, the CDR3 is TGTGCCAGCAGTGACGGCGAGACCGGGACAGATACGCAGTATTTT.

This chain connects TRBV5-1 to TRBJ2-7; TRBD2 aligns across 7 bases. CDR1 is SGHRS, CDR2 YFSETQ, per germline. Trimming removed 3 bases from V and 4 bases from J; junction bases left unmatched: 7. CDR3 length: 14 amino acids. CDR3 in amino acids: CASSSDLAEYEQYF. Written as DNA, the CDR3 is TGCGCCAGCAGCTCGGACCTAGCGGAATACGAGCAGTACTTC.

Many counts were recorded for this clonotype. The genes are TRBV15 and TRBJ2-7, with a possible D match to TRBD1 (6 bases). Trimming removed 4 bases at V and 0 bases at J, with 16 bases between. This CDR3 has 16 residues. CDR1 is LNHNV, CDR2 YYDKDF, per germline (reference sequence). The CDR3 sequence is CATSTPRQEPSYEQYF. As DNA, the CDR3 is TGTGCCACCAGCACTCCGCGACAGGAACCCTCCTACGAGCAGTACTTC.

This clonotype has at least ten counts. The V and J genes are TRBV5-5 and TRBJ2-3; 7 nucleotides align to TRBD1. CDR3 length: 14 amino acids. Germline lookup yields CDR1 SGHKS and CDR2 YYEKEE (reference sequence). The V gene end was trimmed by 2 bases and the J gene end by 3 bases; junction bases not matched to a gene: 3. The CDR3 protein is CASSLGRGTDTQYF. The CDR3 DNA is TGTGCCAGCAGCTTAGGCAGGGGGACAGATACGCAGTATTTT.

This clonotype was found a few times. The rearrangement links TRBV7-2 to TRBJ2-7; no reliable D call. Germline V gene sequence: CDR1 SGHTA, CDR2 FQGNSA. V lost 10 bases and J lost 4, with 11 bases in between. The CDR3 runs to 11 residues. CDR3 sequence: CATRTEYEQYF. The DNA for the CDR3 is TGTGCCACAAGGACCGAGTACGAGCAGTACTTC.

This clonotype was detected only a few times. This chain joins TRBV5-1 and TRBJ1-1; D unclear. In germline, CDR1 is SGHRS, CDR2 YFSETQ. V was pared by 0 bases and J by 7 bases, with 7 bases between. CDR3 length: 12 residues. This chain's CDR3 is CASSLDQVEAFF. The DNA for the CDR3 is TGCGCCAGCAGCTTGGATCAGGTTGAAGCTTTCTTT. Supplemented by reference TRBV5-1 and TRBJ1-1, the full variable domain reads KAGVTQTPRYLIKTRGQQVTLSCSPISGHRSVSWYQQTPGQGLQFLFEYFSETQRNKGNFPGRFSGRQFSNSRSEMNVSTLELGDSALYLCASSLDQVEAFFGQGTRLTVV.